This TCR beta chain derives from a study of cytomegalovirus exposure and HLA in healthy donors listed by TCRdb under 2017. With respect to the entire study: An earlier analysis of 587 of the donors reported 250 to 350 Gb of sequence data and 95 million to 130 million unique TCR beta sequences obtained from 150 million to 200 million T cells. An earlier analysis of a few hundred of the donors applied high-throughput TCR beta sequencing to assess whether each TCR beta V gene segment acted as functional or pseudogenic. High-throughput TCR immunosequencing, statistical association of individual TCRs with disease status, and machine learning were combined to predict cytomegalovirus infection status. Among the roughly 410 genotyped donors, approximately 76% belonged to the genetic ancestry cluster associated with self-reported Caucasian donors. Rather than drawing on any new phenotypic data, the later analysis identified candidate immune exposures from TCR beta sequences and the way those sequences occurred across donors. In a later genetic analysis, genome-wide SNP genotypes for about three fifths of the roughly 670 donors were used, and that subset was treated as a discovery cohort. Every discovery cohort repertoire had been produced on one sequencing platform. Along with the approximately 650-subject first cohort, a separate validation cohort of over 90 different subjects was used. The study used immunosequencing to profile the T cell repertoires of 670 or so subjects and linked those repertoires to cytomegalovirus serostatus. Approximately 310 gigabases of sequencing data and 70 million to 100 million unique TCR sequences made up an early release that covered about 640 HLA-typed donors. HLA typing included class I and class II loci at four-digit resolution. Several DR-DQ haplotypes were handled as single units for association and clustering because linkage in the cohort was strong. On average, approximately 250,000 unique TCR beta nucleotide sequences were sequenced per donor among some 430 genotyped donors of the cohort, with roughly a sixth of those sequences being non-productive. The study aimed to test whether cataloging public T cell receptors could reveal signatures of past pathogen exposure. In a later analysis, previously published TCR beta repertoires from several hundred donors were re-analyzed and high-resolution HLA genotyping was added so that TCR occurrence patterns could be studied. Donor age, sex, ethnicity and CMV serostatus were compiled alongside the repertoire data. The number of typed donors differed by locus: roughly 629-630 for A, B, C, DRB1 and DQB1; approximately 520 for DQA1; approximately 600 for DPA1; and some 450 for DPB1. Points the paper makes about the study in general: In this cohort, only TCR beta chains were sequenced, and detectable features were limited by the absence of alpha or paired-chain data. When HLA alleles, especially DR and DQ, strongly co-occurred, TCR associations were difficult to assign to individual alleles. Because some donors lacked HLA typing at each locus, the association tests relied only on the typed subset. In an earlier analysis of approximately 590 of the donors, most TCR beta V segments appeared in productive rearrangements about 90% or about 30% of the time, broadly matching IMGT annotations. In a later analysis, about 16,000 TCR beta sequences were associated with specific HLA alleles at a false discovery rate of 0.05. Compared with equally common non-associated chains, HLA-associated TCR beta chains in a later analysis were more clonally expanded and had lower generation probabilities. In the study, around 160 TCR beta chains were listed as associated with cytomegalovirus. Sequencing depth was assumed to be roughly uniform across donors in the presence/absence analyses, though that assumption may not hold. A group of highly shared sequence variants was considered likely to be a technical artifact of the sequencing pipeline. Most CMV-associated TCR beta chains appeared to be HLA-restricted in a later analysis, and the HLA associations seemed to be driven largely by CMV exposure. According to the authors, the approach could potentially be generalized to other disease states and immunological phenotypes. For the cohort, immune exposure information was limited to CMV serostatus. A further reported finding was that TCR beta sequences accurately predicted the HLA-A and HLA-B alleles for most subjects in the first cohort. In a later analysis, several top co-occurrence clusters were reported to appear linked to parvovirus B19, influenza, CMV and Epstein-Barr virus. In both the original and validation cohorts, the classifier was reported to diagnose cytomegalovirus status with high specificity and sensitivity. Across donors, most TCR sequences were observed very rarely, whereas some public TCRs were present in many individuals. Compared with the approximately 670-donor mean, donors in an Asian-associated ancestry cluster had fewer N-insertions in productive TCRs, according to a later genetic analysis. An association between a missense DCLRE1C variant and V-gene and J-gene trimming of TCR beta chains was found in a later genetic analysis and replicated in an independent cohort. According to a later analysis, TCR association rates differed among HLA loci, with DRB1 alleles showing the most associated TCRs and HLA-C alleles showing the fewest. Linkage disequilibrium might explain the correlated functional status among segregating V segments, but an unknown experimental factor could not be ruled out. In vitro tests confirmed that three of the cytomegalovirus-associated TCR beta chains recognize cytomegalovirus antigens. Because counts were too low, under 20 rarely observed V segments, including chromosome 9 orphons, were left out of the earlier analysis of a few hundred of the donors.

As to this clone: The specificity of this receptor is unknown. No base-level quality is on record; no much larger clone is a single base apart.

Library method: the immunoSEQ multiplex PCR assay. A mixture of 60 forward primers for TCR Vbeta segments and 13 reverse primers for TCR Jbeta segments was used in the multiplex PCR. Amplification of the CDR3 region of rearranged TCR beta genes was performed with a multiplex PCR assay on genomic DNA. Amplified TCR beta libraries were sequenced as 87-base-pair reads on the Illumina HiSeq System. The original pipeline was this. Across the 666 repertoires, a later analysis counted roughly 77 million unique TCR beta chains, around 11 million of which were shared by at least two donors. Raw reads were error-corrected and collapsed into unique sequences by a nearest-neighbor algorithm in which closely related sequences were merged to remove PCR and sequencing errors. To assign V, D and J gene segments, CDR3 sequences were aligned to IMGT reference sequences. For a sequence to be retained, a match of at least six nucleotides to both a V gene segment and a J gene segment was required. Rearrangements were called productive when the CDR3 lacked stop codons and stayed in frame with V and J; all others were non-productive. Following IMGT convention, CDR3 was defined as the stretch from the second conserved V-encoded cysteine to the conserved J-encoded phenylalanine. Sequences without an unambiguous match to a single V gene segment were excluded from the earlier analysis of almost 600 of the donors. In an earlier analysis of approximately 550 of the donors, V segments were called functional above 56.7% productive rearrangements and were called segregating when the between-donor standard deviation exceeded 5%. A statistical classification framework was built for diagnosing cytomegalovirus status from the catalog of TCR beta chain sequences. In a later analysis, TCR nucleotide sequences were compared against IMGT/GENE-DB human TR gene sequences so that V and J genes could be assigned. A later analysis assigned CDR3 sequences and most-parsimonious VDJ recombination scenarios with the TCRdist pipeline. In a later analysis, each TCR beta chain was defined by its CDR3 amino acid sequence together with its V-gene family, and reads without a unique V-gene family were excluded. To address suspected cross-contamination and a sequencing artifact, a later analysis removed roughly 640 highly shared, low-generation-probability nucleotide sequences. In a later analysis, a clonal expansion index for each public chain was calculated from normalized within-repertoire ranks of inferred template counts. A later analysis computed generation probabilities with a VDJ recombination model fitted to out-of-frame rearrangements, and checked the results against IGoR. In a later analysis, hypergeometric tests were used to score TCR-TCR, TCR-HLA and TCR-CMV co-occurrence, with a repertoire-size bias correction applied to TCR pairs. To estimate false discovery rates, a later analysis permuted the HLA or CMV assignments 20 times. A later analysis grouped co-occurring TCRs with DBSCAN, adding TCRdist sequence similarity when clustering within HLA-allele-positive subsets. Repertoires with fewer than 30,000 or more than 120,000 public chains, plus five repertoires with anomalous nucleotide sharing, were excluded from co-occurrence clustering. TCRdb retrieved this table from immuneACCESS and kept in-frame rearrangements only. Not all clones are present; in checked studies, unresolved V genes account for under half, and no reason is known for the remainder. For V, J and clone size, that table is used; D and trimming come from the DNA. The sample has over 110,000 clones on record, approximately 80% of them singletons. Of the sample, 2.5% to 3.5% is held by the ten largest clones.

In total, approximately 690 healthy bone marrow donors made up the cohort. At the time of sampling, every cohort member was nominally healthy, though immune exposures that went unrecorded were likely present. The donor was CMV seronegative and belonged to the group of approximately 320 seronegative cohort members. Each donor provided a peripheral blood sample, and peripheral blood mononuclear cells were used for TCR beta sequencing. The Qiagen DNeasy Blood Extraction Kit was used to extract genomic DNA from the blood cell samples. Sequenced input: PBMCs. This TCR was recovered from a female donor in good health and CMV-seronegative.

Read as DNA, the sequence is TGTGCCAGCACCCTAACACAGCGGATCCCCCAGGGGAATGAGCAGTTCTTC. Its translation reads: CASTLTQRIPQGNEQFF. This sequence uses TRBV7-2 and TRBJ2-1; the D gene is possibly TRBD1, with 6 bases matching. The CDR3 goes from the cysteine to the phenylalanine over 17 residues. Only the CDR3 region is kept as DNA, spanning 51 bases read in frame from base 1. CDR1 and CDR2 are read off the germline V gene as SGHTA and FQGNSA. V gives up 7 bases and J gives up 7 bases, and the segment between their germline ends measures 26 bases.